This T cell receptor beta chain was recovered during a study of OX40 agonist ivuxolimab in advanced cancers. The protocol was immunoSEQ multiplex PCR, while the TCRdb copy is restricted to in-frame clones and leaves out a portion. The sample contains about 89,000 clones, around nine tenths of which appear only once. CDR3 length equals 15 residues. Germline V lookup: CDR1 SGHNT, CDR2 YYREEE (reference sequence). Trimming removed 0 bases at V and 4 bases at J, with 14 bases between. This receptor was taken from an adult with an advanced solid tumor such as melanoma, head and neck, liver or kidney cancer. The chain combines TRBV5-4 with TRBJ2-7; D perhaps matches TRBD2 (6 bases). Sequenced material: CD4+ or CD8+ T cells sorted from blood, taken in a trial of the OX40 agonist ivuxolimab. CDR3 bases: TGTGCCAGCAGCTTGGCCCGGGGAGGCGGGTACGAGCAGTACTTC. Translated, it gives CASSLARGGGYEQYF.